The 26 T cell receptor beta chains in this list originate from one sample, sequenced in a study of shared clonotypes between healthy human individuals. Only in-frame clones appear in the TCRdb table, and some are missing; sequencing was by immunoSEQ multiplex PCR. The table includes about 1.5 million clones, around 98% detected once. Sequenced material: naive CD4+ T cells sorted from blood. Subset meaning: CD45RA+ positively selected. The receptor source for this set is a man in his thirties or forties in good health.

The V call is TRBV30, the J call TRBJ2-7; tentatively, D is TRBD2 (6 bases). Trimming removed 3 bases from V and 4 bases from J, with 13 bases in between. The CDR3 covers 13 residues. In germline, CDR1 is GTSNPN, CDR2 SVGIG (reference sequence). DNA for the CDR3: TGTGCCTGGAGAATTAGCGGATTATACGAGCAGTACTTC. Protein product: CAWRISGLYEQYF.

The chain combines TRBV19 with TRBJ2-1, with 8 bases aligning to TRBD1. V lost 1 base to trimming and J lost 13 bases; unmatched junction nucleotides: 9. The germline CDR1 and CDR2 sequences are LNHDA and SQIVND (reference sequence). CDR3 size: 14 residues. In DNA form, the CDR3 reads TGTGCCAGTAGTATAGGAACCGGGACAGGTCTCCAGTTCTTC. Translation gives CASSIGTGTGLQFF. Filled out from reference TRBV19 and TRBJ2-1, the complete variable domain reads DGGITQSPKYLFRKEGQNVTLSCEQNLNHDAMYWYRQDPGQGLRLIYYSQIVNDFQKGDIAEGYSVSREKKESFPLTVTSAQKNPTAFYLCASSIGTGTGLQFFGPGTRLTVL.

The rearrangement uses TRBV19 and TRBJ1-1; D gene ambiguous. Germline V gene lookup returns CDR1 LNHDA and CDR2 SQIVND (reference sequence). V lost 3 bases and J lost 0, with 11 bases in between. The CDR3 contains 15 residues. The CDR3 here is CASSIRWPLNTEAFF. The CDR3 nucleotides read TGTGCCAGTAGTATTAGGTGGCCGTTGAACACTGAAGCTTTCTTT.

This clone has a single count. This sample includes further DNA sequences coding for the same CDR3. The V call is TRBV6-1, the J call TRBJ2-7; D is unresolved. This CDR3 is built from 10 residues. CDR1 is MNHNS, CDR2 SASEGT, per germline. V shed 5 bases and J shed 3 bases, with 2 bases lying between them. CDR3: CASSIYEQYF. The CDR3 bases are TGTGCCAGCAGTATCTACGAGCAGTACTTC.

This chain links TRBV5-5 with TRBJ2-7; 9 bases are shared with TRBD1. The J segment lost 3 bases and the V segment lost 2 bases, leaving 9 bases of the junction unmatched. CDR3 size: 16 residues. Germline-derived CDR1 and CDR2 are SGHKS and YYEKEE (reference sequence). The CDR3 DNA sequence: TGTGCCAGCAGCTTCCAAGCCGGGACAGGGAGCTACGAGCAGTACTTC. Translated, it gives CASSFQAGTGSYEQYF.

J is TRBJ2-3 and V is TRBV7-2, with TRBD2 matching 7 bases. CDR3 length: 15 amino acids. Germline-derived CDR1 and CDR2 are SGHTA and FQGNSA. V dropped 1 base and J dropped 5; count of bases not matched to a gene: 6. The DNA of the CDR3 is TGTGCCAGCAGCTTAGGTCCGGGGGGAGGAGATACGCAGTATTTT. Translating gives CASSLGPGGGDTQYF.

The chain links TRBV10-2 to TRBJ1-1, with a possible D match to TRBD1 (5 bases). The CDR3 consists of 14 residues. CDR1 is WSHSY, CDR2 SAAADI, per germline. The V and J ends lost 3 bases and 6 bases respectively, with 14 bases between them. CDR3 nucleotide sequence: TGCGCCAGCAGTGACTCCGTCCGGGGGTCTGAAGCTTTCTTT. Its protein product is CASSDSVRGSEAFF.

This clone showed up just once. The chain couples TRBV6-1 to TRBJ1-2; D is possibly TRBD1 (5 bases). Germline values: CDR1 MNHNS, CDR2 SASEGT. CDR3 length: 13 residues. V lost 5 bases, J lost 8 bases, and 15 bases lay in between. The CDR3 DNA follows: TGTGCCAGCAGTCCCCGTACGGGGCAGGGCTACACCTTC. Residues: CASSPRTGQGYTF.

The gene calls are TRBV27 and TRBJ2-7; the match to TRBD2 covers 15 bases. The J segment lost 12 bases and the V segment lost 2 bases, leaving 8 bases of the junction unmatched. Germline CDR1 reads MNHEY; CDR2 reads SMNVEV (reference sequence). The CDR3 length is 15 residues. The CDR3 reads CASSLRGLAGGPRYF. The CDR3 coding sequence is TGTGCCAGCAGTTTAAGGGGACTAGCGGGAGGCCCGCGGTACTTC.

The V gene is TRBV7-2, the J gene TRBJ1-5; TRBD1 aligns across 8 bases. V lost 5 bases to trimming and J lost 2 bases; unmatched junction nucleotides: 11. Germline V CDR1 and CDR2: SGHTA, FQGNSA. This CDR3 has 17 residues. For the CDR3, the DNA is TGTGCCAGCAGCCAAACATCAGGGGGCTATGGCAATCAGCCCCAGCATTTT. Its protein is CASSQTSGGYGNQPQHF.

The rearrangement links TRBV25-1 to TRBJ2-1, with 7 bases that match TRBD1. Germline V gene data show CDR1 as MGHDK and CDR2 as SYGVNS. V shed 6 bases and J 1 base; nucleotides not matched to a gene: 9. The CDR3 sequence is 16 residues long. The CDR3: CASSPTGQVSYNEQFF. For the CDR3, the DNA is TGTGCCAGCAGCCCTACTGGACAGGTATCCTACAATGAGCAGTTCTTC.

The rearrangement uses TRBV28 and TRBJ2-7; perhaps D is TRBD1 or TRBD2 (6 bases each). Per the germline V gene, CDR1 is MDHEN and CDR2 is SYDVKM. The CDR3 spans 15 residues. V was shortened by 5 bases and J by 0 bases, with 14 bases between the two germline ends. The CDR3 nucleotides are TGTGCCAGCAGTCCCGCGGGACAAAGCTCCTACGAGCAGTACTTC. It encodes CASSPAGQSSYEQYF.

The chain is built from TRBV5-1 and TRBJ2-1; the match to TRBD2 covers 10 bases. With V trimmed by 3 bases and J by 5 bases, 5 bases remained unmatched. The CDR3 is 15 amino acids. Germline CDR1 is SGHRS and CDR2 is YFSETQ. The CDR3 reads CASSSTSGLDNEQFF. In DNA, the CDR3 is TGCGCCAGCAGCTCGACTAGCGGGCTAGACAATGAGCAGTTCTTC. Full variable domain (outside the CDR3, taken from reference TRBV5-1 and TRBJ2-1): KAGVTQTPRYLIKTRGQQVTLSCSPISGHRSVSWYQQTPGQGLQFLFEYFSETQRNKGNFPGRFSGRQFSNSRSEMNVSTLELGDSALYLCASSSTSGLDNEQFFGPGTRLTVL.

The genes are TRBV18 and TRBJ2-1; D is perhaps TRBD2 (6 bases). Germline assignment: CDR1 KGHSH and CDR2 LQKENI. The CDR3 has 15 residues. V was clipped by 5 bases and J by 5 bases, with 16 bases between them. Here the CDR3 reads CASSARDFNHNEQFF. The CDR3, as DNA: TGTGCCAGCTCAGCTCGGGACTTCAATCACAATGAGCAGTTCTTC.

The genes are TRBV5-6 and TRBJ1-3, with TRBD1 as a possible D gene (5 bases). CDR1 and CDR2 from the germline V gene are SGHDT and YYEEEE. This CDR3 region has 16 residues. V was pared by 5 bases and J by 4 bases, with 19 bases between. The CDR3 is CASSIPGLSGGNTIYF. The CDR3 coding sequence is TGTGCCAGCAGTATCCCGGGGCTCTCCGGGGGAAACACCATATATTTT.

The genes are TRBV28 and TRBJ1-3; D is unclear. The CDR3 length is 12 residues. Germline loops: CDR1 MDHEN, CDR2 SYDVKM. The V gene lost 6 bases and the J gene lost 2 bases, with 5 bases spanning the gap. This CDR3 reads CASRAPGNTIYF. CDR3 in DNA: TGTGCCAGCAGGGCCCCTGGAAACACCATATATTTT.

The chain recombines TRBV11-2 with TRBJ2-7, with 7 bases matching TRBD2. The V and J ends lost 0 bases and 3 bases, in that order; junction bases with no gene match: 5. This CDR3 has 15 amino acids. The germline gives CDR1 SGHAT, CDR2 FQNNGV. For the CDR3, the DNA is TGTGCCAGCAGCTTAGAGGTCGGGGGGAGCTACGAGCAGTACTTC. Encoded protein: CASSLEVGGSYEQYF.

The J gene is TRBJ2-7, the V gene TRBV5-4; TRBD1 matches at 11 bases. CDR1 and CDR2 (germline): SGHNT, YYREEE (reference sequence). CDR3 length equals 15 residues. The trim removed 9 bases at V and 2 bases at J, leaving 10 bases unmatched. The CDR3 DNA follows: TGTGCCACCTTCCACCGGACAGGGGGCGCCTACGAGCAGTACTTC. Translating gives CATFHRTGGAYEQYF.

The chain carries TRBV19 and TRBJ2-7; TRBD2 aligns across 7 bases. The V and J ends lost 6 bases and 2 bases, in that order; junction bases with no gene match: 16. From germline, CDR1 is LNHDA and CDR2 SQIVND (reference sequence). The CDR3 totals 17 residues. CDR3 region: CASSRGAGSGYPYEQYF. The CDR3 coding sequence is TGTGCCAGTAGCCGTGGTGCGGGTAGCGGGTACCCCTACGAGCAGTACTTC.

This clone came up once. V gene TRBV4-1 combines with J gene TRBJ2-7, with TRBD2 identical over 9 bases. Germline V lookup: CDR1 MGHRA, CDR2 YSYEKL. Trimming cost V 2 bases and J 2 bases; bases outside gene matches: 7. The CDR3 runs to 16 residues. The CDR3 region has the DNA TGCGCCAGCAGCCAACAACTAGCGGGTTATCCCTACGAGCAGTACTTC. Translating gives CASSQQLAGYPYEQYF.

J is TRBJ2-7 and V is TRBV28, with TRBD2 matching 15 bases. CDR1 MDHEN and CDR2 SYDVKM come from the germline V gene. With 5 bases clipped from V and 0 bases from J, the junction kept 5 bases outside the gene matches. The CDR3 sequence is 17 residues long. CDR3 DNA: TGTGCCAGCAGTCTGGGACTAGCGGGAGGACTCTCCTACGAGCAGTACTTC. Residues: CASSLGLAGGLSYEQYF.

V gene TRBV18 combines with J gene TRBJ2-5; 9 bases line up with TRBD2. V lost 3 bases to trimming and J lost 4 bases; unmatched junction nucleotides: 6. Germline CDR1 KGHSH, CDR2 LQKENI. This CDR3 has 15 amino acids. DNA of the CDR3: TGTGCCAGCTCACCTAGCGGGAGTAGGGGAGAGACCCAGTACTTC. Residues: CASSPSGSRGETQYF.

This clone has only a few counts. The V call is TRBV19, the J call TRBJ1-1, with TRBD1 matching 8 bases. CDR1 and CDR2 (germline): LNHDA, SQIVND (reference sequence). This CDR3 spans 14 amino acids. V was clipped by 8 bases and J by 0 bases; unmatched bases: 5. The chain's CDR3 is CASGGQGMNTEAFF. CDR3 nucleotide sequence: TGTGCCAGTGGAGGACAGGGAATGAACACTGAAGCTTTCTTT.

J is TRBJ2-3 and V is TRBV5-1; no definite D call. Germline CDR1 SGHRS, CDR2 YFSETQ. The CDR3 is 17 amino acids. V was pared by 1 base and J by 4 bases, with 19 bases between. The CDR3 loop is CASSLMSHGSPPDTQYF. The CDR3 coding sequence is TGCGCCAGCAGCTTGATGTCGCACGGAAGTCCGCCAGATACGCAGTATTTT.

The chain employs TRBV6-1 and TRBJ1-2; TRBD1 aligns across 7 bases. The junction had 14 bases not matched to a gene; V was cut back by 5 bases and J by 8 bases. CDR1 is MNHNS and CDR2 is SASEGT in the germline V gene. This CDR3 has 15 amino acids. The CDR3 DNA is TGTGCCAGCAGTACCAGATCCGGACAGGAATTGGGCTACACCTTC. Amino acids: CASSTRSGQELGYTF.

The chain uses TRBV4-1 and TRBJ2-3; 8 bases align to TRBD2. Looked up from germline, CDR1 is MGHRA and CDR2 is YSYEKL. The length of the CDR3 is 13 residues. The trim removed 7 bases at V and 4 bases at J, leaving 4 bases unmatched. CDR3 in amino acids: CASTGLVPDTQYF. The CDR3 DNA sequence: TGCGCCAGCACGGGACTAGTGCCAGATACGCAGTATTTT.